These 30 T cell receptor beta chains were all obtained from the same sample, sequenced in a study of T-cell memory formation after mild COVID-19. MiXCR, run by TCRdb on the 5' RACE reads, gives a single entry per CDR3 protein. The repertoire includes around 410,000 distinct CDR3 sequences, less than 25% of them detected once, and around 13% sits in the top ten. Sequenced sample: PBMCs or a T cell subset sorted from them (not recorded which). These receptors were obtained from an adult woman who had mild COVID-19 (a few samples of this study predate the infection). Cell type and time point are not known.

CDR3 amino acids: CSVIKDENTEAFF. In DNA form, the CDR3 reads TGCAGCGTGATTAAGGATGAGAACACTGAAGCTTTCTTT. The rearrangement uses TRBV29-1 and TRBJ1-1; D remains ambiguous. Trimming stripped 6 bases from V and 1 base from J, with 12 bases between. Germline V gene data show CDR1 as SQVTM and CDR2 as ANQGSEA. The CDR3 extends over 13 amino acids.

The rearrangement joins TRBV9 to TRBJ2-7; D unresolved. V was clipped by 0 bases and J by 0 bases, with 10 bases between them. CDR3 size: 15 residues. In germline, CDR1 is SGDLS, CDR2 YYNGEE. The CDR3 loop reads CASSVEAASSYEQYF. In DNA, the CDR3 is TGTGCCAGCAGCGTAGAGGCGGCGAGCTCCTACGAGCAGTACTTC.

This chain joins TRBV5-6 and TRBJ1-1; the match to TRBD1 covers 10 bases. The CDR3 has 18 amino acids. V lost 2 bases and J lost 3; bases outside the gene matches: 13. Looked up from germline, CDR1 is SGHDT and CDR2 is YYEEEE. DNA for the CDR3: TGTGCCAGCAGCTTCGGTGGGACAGGGGTTCTGGCGGACACTGAAGCTTTCTTT. It is translated as CASSFGGTGVLADTEAFF.

The chain combines TRBV7-9 with TRBJ2-3; maybe TRBD2 (6 bases). Germline assignment: CDR1 SEHNR and CDR2 FQNEAQ (reference sequence). V shed 4 bases and J shed 5 bases, with 13 bases lying between them. The CDR3 loop spans 14 amino acids. This chain's CDR3 is CASSSSEGLDTQYF. The DNA for the CDR3 is TGTGCCAGCAGCTCGTCGGAGGGTTTAGATACGCAGTATTTT.

This clonotype was found a few times. The chain joins TRBV6-5 to TRBJ2-7; D uncertain. The germline V gene has CDR1 MNHEY and CDR2 SVGAGI. The CDR3 is 13 residues long. V dropped 2 bases and J dropped 7 bases, with 12 bases sitting between them. CDR3 loop: CASSYEVGLEQYF. CDR3 DNA sequence: TGTGCCAGCAGTTACGAGGTGGGTCTGGAGCAGTACTTC.

The CDR3, as DNA: TGTGCCAGCAGCCCCTGGGACTCCCTTTACGAGCAGTACTTC. It is translated as CASSPWDSLYEQYF. The genes are TRBV9 and TRBJ2-7, with a weak D call TRBD2 (6 bases). The V gene lost 4 bases and the J gene lost 4 bases, with 15 bases spanning the gap. The CDR3 loop spans 14 amino acids. Germline V gene data show CDR1 as SGDLS and CDR2 as YYNGEE.

This clonotype turned up a few times. V usage is TRBV5-1 and J usage is TRBJ1-1; D possibly corresponds to TRBD1 (5 bases). V gave up 1 base and J gave up 3 bases, with 13 bases separating them. This CDR3 contains 15 residues. From germline, CDR1 is SGHRS and CDR2 YFSETQ. The DNA of the CDR3 is TGCGCCAGCAGCTTGAGTCCGGGGCGGGACACTGAAGCTTTCTTT. This translates into CASSLSPGRDTEAFF.

CDR3 residues: CASSLDYRGPYGYTF. CDR3 DNA: TGTGCCAGCAGTTTAGACTACAGGGGCCCCTATGGCTACACCTTC. The chain is built from TRBV28 and TRBJ1-2; 7 positions agree with TRBD1. The CDR3 has 15 amino acids. Per the germline V gene, CDR1 is MDHEN and CDR2 is SYDVKM. With 2 bases clipped from V and 4 bases from J, the junction kept 7 bases outside the gene matches.

This clonotype was detected a few times. The chain is built from TRBV12-3 or TRBV12-4 and TRBJ2-2; 9 bases are a match to TRBD2. V lost 7 bases and J lost 4; bases outside the gene matches: 10. The CDR3 has 16 amino acids. The CDR3 nucleotides are TGTGCCAGCAAATCAAAAGCGGGGGGCTTCACCGGGGAGCTGTTTTTT. Amino acid sequence: CASKSKAGGFTGELFF.

The table lists this clonotype with a few counts. J is TRBJ2-6 and V is TRBV25-1; TRBD1 or TRBD2 may be the D gene (5 bases each). The V gene's germline CDR1 is MGHDK and CDR2 SYGVNS. The CDR3 has 16 residues. Deletions cut 3 bases from V and 0 bases from J, with 9 bases between. The CDR3 reads CASSDLRGSGANVLTF. Here the CDR3 DNA reads TGTGCCAGCAGTGATTTGAGGGGCTCTGGGGCCAACGTCCTGACTTTC.

Only a few counts were recorded for this clonotype. This chain connects TRBV9 to TRBJ2-7; D may be TRBD1 or TRBD2 (5 bases each). The ends were cut back, 6 bases at V and 2 bases at J, with 15 bases in the middle. CDR3 size: 14 residues. Germline CDR1 and CDR2: SGDLS and YYNGEE. CDR3 residues: CASTRTGTAYEQYF. DNA of the CDR3: TGTGCCAGCACCCGAACCGGGACGGCCTACGAGCAGTACTTC.

The chain joins TRBV13 to TRBJ1-1, with D unclear. This CDR3 spans 12 amino acids. Trimming removed 3 bases from V and 10 bases from J, with 12 bases in between. Germline values: CDR1 PRHDT, CDR2 FYEKMQ (reference sequence). CDR3 sequence (DNA): TGTGCCAGCAGCTTGAACAACATCGGAGCTTTCTTT. Protein product: CASSLNNIGAFF. Drawing the rest from reference TRBV13 and TRBJ1-1, the complete variable domain is AAGVIQSPRHLIKEKRETATLKCYPIPRHDTVYWYQQGPGQDPQFLISFYEKMQSDKGSIPDRFSAQQFSDYHSELNMSSLELGDSALYFCASSLNNIGAFFGQGTRLTVV.

This clonotype was counted a few times. J is TRBJ2-7 and V is TRBV7-9, with D hard to call. This CDR3 region has 14 residues. V was cut by 2 bases and J by 4 bases, with 12 bases left in between. Germline-derived CDR1 and CDR2 are SEHNR and FQNEAQ (reference sequence). For the CDR3, the DNA is TGTGCCAGCAGCTTATACGGCGGTTTGTACGAGCAGTACTTC. Its protein is CASSLYGGLYEQYF. Based on the CDR3 plus reference TRBV7-9 and TRBJ2-7, the full variable domain is DTGVSQNPRHKITKRGQNVTFRCDPISEHNRLYWYRQTLGQGPEFLTYFQNEAQLEKSRLLSDRFSAERPKGSFSTLEIQRTEQGDSAMYLCASSLYGGLYEQYFGPGTRLTVT.

V usage is TRBV4-1 and J usage is TRBJ2-1; D remains unclear. Germline loops: CDR1 MGHRA, CDR2 YSYEKL. The CDR3 extends over 13 amino acids. The V end lost 5 bases, the J end lost 7 bases, and 12 bases lay between the germline ends. In DNA form, the CDR3 reads TGCGCCAGCAGCGATAGGCCGTTGAATGAGCAGTTCTTC. Protein: CASSDRPLNEQFF.

This clonotype was counted a few times. The rearrangement joins TRBV29-1 to TRBJ1-1; no definite D call. The germline V gene has CDR1 SQVTM and CDR2 ANQGSEA. With 7 bases removed from V and 3 bases from J, the gap between germline ends came to 9 bases. The CDR3 is made up of 11 amino acids. CDR3 sequence reads: CSALYYTEAFF. The CDR3 DNA reads TGCAGCGCTCTATACTACACTGAAGCTTTCTTT.

The rearrangement links TRBV6-6 to TRBJ2-3, with 9 bases fitting TRBD2. With V trimmed by 7 bases and J by 2 bases, 10 bases remained unmatched. The CDR3 length is 16 residues. From germline, CDR1 is MNHNY and CDR2 SVGAGI (reference sequence). The CDR3 region is CASMKGGGAFTDTQYF. For the CDR3, the DNA is TGTGCCAGCATGAAGGGCGGGGGGGCCTTCACAGATACGCAGTATTTT.

The rearrangement links TRBV11-2 to TRBJ1-2, with D possibly TRBD1 on 5 matching bases. CDR3 size: 14 residues. Germline V gene data show CDR1 as SGHAT and CDR2 as FQNNGV. The V gene lost 4 bases and the J gene lost 8 bases, with 17 bases spanning the gap. The CDR3 protein is CASSSARDRVGYTF. The CDR3 DNA is TGTGCCAGCAGCTCGGCCCGGGACCGAGTGGGCTACACCTTC.

The genes are TRBV4-2 and TRBJ2-3; 11 nucleotides agree with TRBD2. With 0 bases clipped from V and 2 bases from J, the junction kept 7 bases outside the gene matches. This CDR3 comprises 18 residues. Germline CDR1 reads LGHNA; CDR2 reads YNFKEQ. CDR3 DNA: TGTGCCAGCAGCCAAGAGCGACTAGCGGGGAGCTCCACAGATACGCAGTATTTT. It specifies CASSQERLAGSSTDTQYF.

V and J are TRBV7-9 and TRBJ1-1; no firm D call. The V gene's germline CDR1 is SEHNR and CDR2 FQNEAQ (reference sequence). Deletions cut 4 bases from V and 11 bases from J, with 23 bases between. CDR3 length: 15 amino acids. CDR3 nucleotides: TGTGCCAGCAGCTCGCTAGATCAACGGCCGAATAGGGCTTTCTTT. Protein product: CASSSLDQRPNRAFF. The whole variable domain, filled in from reference TRBV7-9 and TRBJ1-1, reads DTGVSQNPRHKITKRGQNVTFRCDPISEHNRLYWYRQTLGQGPEFLTYFQNEAQLEKSRLLSDRFSAERPKGSFSTLEIQRTEQGDSAMYLCASSSLDQRPNRAFFGQGTRLTVV.

This clonotype showed up just once. The chain joins TRBV30 to TRBJ2-5; TRBD2 aligns across 11 bases. Germline assignment: CDR1 GTSNPN and CDR2 SVGIG (reference sequence). The V and J ends lost 2 bases and 5 bases, in that order; junction bases with no gene match: 4. This CDR3 spans 14 amino acids. CDR3 sequence reads: CAWSPWTSGETQYF. As DNA, the CDR3 is TGTGCCTGGAGTCCGTGGACTAGCGGGGAGACCCAGTACTTC.

V gene TRBV19 combines with J gene TRBJ2-7, with D uncertain. The germline CDR1 and CDR2 sequences are LNHDA and SQIVND (reference sequence). This CDR3 has 14 amino acids. V gave up 4 bases and J gave up 5 bases, with 15 bases separating them. As DNA, the CDR3 is TGTGCCAGTAGTACTCCCGCCGGCTGGGACGAGCAGTACTTC. This sequence encodes CASSTPAGWDEQYF.

This clonotype was seen more than once but under ten times. The chain carries TRBV10-3 and TRBJ1-4, with D unresolved. The CDR3 is 13 residues long. Germline CDR1 and CDR2: ENHRY and SYGVKD. The V end was cut by 6 bases, the J end by 9 bases, with 14 bases between. The CDR3 protein is CAIRVGPGQKLFF. The CDR3 nucleotides are TGTGCCATCAGGGTGGGCCCAGGACAAAAACTGTTTTTT.

Ten or more counts support this clonotype. CDR3 loop: CACNRDSYSTDTQYF. The CDR3 bases are TGTGCCTGCAACCGGGACTCTTATAGCACAGATACGCAGTATTTT. This chain connects TRBV30 to TRBJ2-3; tentatively, D is TRBD2 (6 bases). This CDR3 comprises 15 residues. Deletions cut 6 bases from V and 0 bases from J, with 16 bases between. Germline values: CDR1 GTSNPN, CDR2 SVGIG (reference sequence).

This clonotype was counted only a few times. The chain carries TRBV20-1 and TRBJ2-1; 14 bases are shared with TRBD2. Germline trimming cut 7 bases from V and 9 bases from J; bases unmatched to any gene: 11. CDR3 length: 15 amino acids. CDR1 and CDR2 from the germline V gene are DFQATT and SNEGSKA (reference sequence). This CDR3 is CSGRPGLAGDSEQFF. As DNA, the CDR3 is TGCAGTGGCCGACCGGGACTAGCGGGAGATAGTGAGCAGTTCTTC.

V is TRBV9 and J is TRBJ2-7, with unresolved D. Trimming took off 0 bases at V and 5 bases at J, with 9 bases between the two ends. Germline CDR1 SGDLS, CDR2 YYNGEE. The CDR3 has 13 amino acids. CDR3 loop: CASSVGPGNEQYF. The CDR3 coding sequence is TGTGCCAGCAGCGTAGGGCCCGGTAACGAGCAGTACTTC.

This clonotype has more than one count but fewer than ten. The rearrangement uses TRBV15 and TRBJ2-1; TRBD2 might be the D (7 bases). The germline V and J ends were trimmed by 4 bases and 1 base, with 14 bases remaining between them. Germline CDR1 and CDR2: LNHNV and YYDKDF (reference sequence). The CDR3 spans 16 residues. For the CDR3, the DNA is TGTGCCACCAGCACCCTCAAGGGGGGGTCCTACAATGAGCAGTTCTTC. Protein: CATSTLKGGSYNEQFF.

This clonotype was found a few times. The rearrangement joins TRBV2 to TRBJ2-7; the match to TRBD2 covers 8 bases. The CDR3 is made up of 14 amino acids. CDR1 SNHLY and CDR2 FYNNEI come from the germline V gene. V was pared by 7 bases and J by 9 bases, with 14 bases of the junction left unmatched. The CDR3 nucleotides are TGTGCCAGCACCACCCGGGGGGGGGCTCTGGGGCAGTACTTC. This encodes CASTTRGGALGQYF.

The CDR3 DNA sequence: TGTGCCAGCAATCCAGAGGGCGATGAGCAGTTCTTC. Translating gives CASNPEGDEQFF. The chain couples TRBV2 to TRBJ2-1, with D maybe TRBD2 (5 bases). The CDR3 sequence is 12 residues long. V lost 7 bases, J lost 8 bases, and 12 bases lay in between. Germline values: CDR1 SNHLY, CDR2 FYNNEI.

This clonotype was seen a handful of times. The chain employs TRBV6-2 or TRBV6-3 and TRBJ2-1, with D hard to call. The germline V gene has CDR1 MNHEY and CDR2 SVGEGT. The ends were cut back, 4 bases at V and 8 bases at J, with 27 bases in the middle. CDR3 size: 18 residues. The CDR3 here is CASSFISRFRHQPHEQFF. In DNA, the CDR3 is TGTGCCAGCAGTTTTATCTCTAGGTTCAGACACCAACCCCATGAGCAGTTCTTC.

The chain has TRBV5-5 and TRBJ1-6; D remains ambiguous. V was clipped by 0 bases and J by 8 bases, with 6 bases between them. Germline V gives CDR1 SGHKS, CDR2 YYEKEE (reference sequence). There are 13 residues in the CDR3. The CDR3 DNA reads TGTGCCAGCAGCTTGGCCTGGGATTCACCCCTCCACTTT. Amino acids: CASSLAWDSPLHF.